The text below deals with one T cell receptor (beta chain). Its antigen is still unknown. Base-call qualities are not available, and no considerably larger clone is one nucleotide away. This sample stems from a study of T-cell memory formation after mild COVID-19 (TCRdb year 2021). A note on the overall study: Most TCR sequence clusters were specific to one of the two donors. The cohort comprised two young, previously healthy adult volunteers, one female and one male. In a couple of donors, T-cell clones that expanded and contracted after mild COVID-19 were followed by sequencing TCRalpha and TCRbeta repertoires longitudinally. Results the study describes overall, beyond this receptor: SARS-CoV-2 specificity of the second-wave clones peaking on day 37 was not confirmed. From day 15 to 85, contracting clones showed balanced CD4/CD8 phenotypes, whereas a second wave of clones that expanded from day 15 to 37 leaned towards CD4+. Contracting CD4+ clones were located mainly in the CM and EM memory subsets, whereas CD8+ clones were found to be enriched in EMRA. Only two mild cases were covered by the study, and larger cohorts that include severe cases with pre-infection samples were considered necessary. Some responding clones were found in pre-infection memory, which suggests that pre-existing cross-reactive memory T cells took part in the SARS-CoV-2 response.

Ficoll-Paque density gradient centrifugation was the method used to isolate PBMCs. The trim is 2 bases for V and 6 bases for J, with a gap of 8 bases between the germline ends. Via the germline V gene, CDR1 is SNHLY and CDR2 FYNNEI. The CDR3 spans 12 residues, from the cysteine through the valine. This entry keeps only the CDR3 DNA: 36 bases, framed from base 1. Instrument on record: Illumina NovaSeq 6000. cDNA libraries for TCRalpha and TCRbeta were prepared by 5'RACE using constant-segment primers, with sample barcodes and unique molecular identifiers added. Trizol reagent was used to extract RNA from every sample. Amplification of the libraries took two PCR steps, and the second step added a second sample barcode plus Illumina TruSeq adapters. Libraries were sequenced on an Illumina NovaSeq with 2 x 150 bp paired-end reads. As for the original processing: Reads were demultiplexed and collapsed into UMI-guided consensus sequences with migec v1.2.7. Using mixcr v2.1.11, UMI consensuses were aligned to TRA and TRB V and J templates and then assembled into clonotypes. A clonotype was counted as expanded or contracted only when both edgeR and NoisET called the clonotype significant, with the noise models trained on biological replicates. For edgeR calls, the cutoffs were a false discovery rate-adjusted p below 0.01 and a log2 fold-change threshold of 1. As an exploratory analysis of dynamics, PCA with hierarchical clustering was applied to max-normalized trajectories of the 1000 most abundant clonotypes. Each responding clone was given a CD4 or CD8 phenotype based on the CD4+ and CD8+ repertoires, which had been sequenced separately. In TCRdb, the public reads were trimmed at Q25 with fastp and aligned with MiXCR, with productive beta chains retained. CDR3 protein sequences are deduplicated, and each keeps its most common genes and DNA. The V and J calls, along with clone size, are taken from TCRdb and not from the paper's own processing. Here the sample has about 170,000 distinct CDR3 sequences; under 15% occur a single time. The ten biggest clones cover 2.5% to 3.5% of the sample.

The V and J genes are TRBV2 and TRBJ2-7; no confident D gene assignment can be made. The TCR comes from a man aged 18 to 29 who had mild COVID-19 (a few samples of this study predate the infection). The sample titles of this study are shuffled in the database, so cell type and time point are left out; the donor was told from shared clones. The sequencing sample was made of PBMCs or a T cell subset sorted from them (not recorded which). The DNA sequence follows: TGTGCCAGCAGTGAATTCACCTCCGAGCAGTACGTC. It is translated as CASSEFTSEQYV.